This T cell receptor beta chain was sequenced during a study of T-cell memory formation after mild COVID-19. Points from the study as a whole: Pre-infection memory contained some responding clones, which suggested that cross-reactive memory had joined.

Trimming cost V 5 bases and J 9 bases, with 13 bases left between them. Germline V lookup: CDR1 SGHVS, CDR2 FNYEAQ. The CDR3 has 12 residues. This clonotype was detected only a few times. The target antigen is unknown. TCRdb itself ran the 5' RACE reads through MiXCR, one entry per CDR3 protein. The table records around 390,000 distinct CDR3 sequences, 16% of them present only once. Input material: PBMCs or a T cell subset sorted from them (not recorded which). The TCR was taken from a man between 18 and 29 years old who had mild COVID-19 (a few samples of this study predate the infection). Cell type and time point are not known. The chain couples TRBV7-6 to TRBJ1-1; perhaps TRBD1 as D (6 bases). CDR3 protein: CASSLTGLQAFF. The CDR3 DNA is TGTGCCAGCAGCCTCACAGGGCTGCAAGCTTTCTTT.